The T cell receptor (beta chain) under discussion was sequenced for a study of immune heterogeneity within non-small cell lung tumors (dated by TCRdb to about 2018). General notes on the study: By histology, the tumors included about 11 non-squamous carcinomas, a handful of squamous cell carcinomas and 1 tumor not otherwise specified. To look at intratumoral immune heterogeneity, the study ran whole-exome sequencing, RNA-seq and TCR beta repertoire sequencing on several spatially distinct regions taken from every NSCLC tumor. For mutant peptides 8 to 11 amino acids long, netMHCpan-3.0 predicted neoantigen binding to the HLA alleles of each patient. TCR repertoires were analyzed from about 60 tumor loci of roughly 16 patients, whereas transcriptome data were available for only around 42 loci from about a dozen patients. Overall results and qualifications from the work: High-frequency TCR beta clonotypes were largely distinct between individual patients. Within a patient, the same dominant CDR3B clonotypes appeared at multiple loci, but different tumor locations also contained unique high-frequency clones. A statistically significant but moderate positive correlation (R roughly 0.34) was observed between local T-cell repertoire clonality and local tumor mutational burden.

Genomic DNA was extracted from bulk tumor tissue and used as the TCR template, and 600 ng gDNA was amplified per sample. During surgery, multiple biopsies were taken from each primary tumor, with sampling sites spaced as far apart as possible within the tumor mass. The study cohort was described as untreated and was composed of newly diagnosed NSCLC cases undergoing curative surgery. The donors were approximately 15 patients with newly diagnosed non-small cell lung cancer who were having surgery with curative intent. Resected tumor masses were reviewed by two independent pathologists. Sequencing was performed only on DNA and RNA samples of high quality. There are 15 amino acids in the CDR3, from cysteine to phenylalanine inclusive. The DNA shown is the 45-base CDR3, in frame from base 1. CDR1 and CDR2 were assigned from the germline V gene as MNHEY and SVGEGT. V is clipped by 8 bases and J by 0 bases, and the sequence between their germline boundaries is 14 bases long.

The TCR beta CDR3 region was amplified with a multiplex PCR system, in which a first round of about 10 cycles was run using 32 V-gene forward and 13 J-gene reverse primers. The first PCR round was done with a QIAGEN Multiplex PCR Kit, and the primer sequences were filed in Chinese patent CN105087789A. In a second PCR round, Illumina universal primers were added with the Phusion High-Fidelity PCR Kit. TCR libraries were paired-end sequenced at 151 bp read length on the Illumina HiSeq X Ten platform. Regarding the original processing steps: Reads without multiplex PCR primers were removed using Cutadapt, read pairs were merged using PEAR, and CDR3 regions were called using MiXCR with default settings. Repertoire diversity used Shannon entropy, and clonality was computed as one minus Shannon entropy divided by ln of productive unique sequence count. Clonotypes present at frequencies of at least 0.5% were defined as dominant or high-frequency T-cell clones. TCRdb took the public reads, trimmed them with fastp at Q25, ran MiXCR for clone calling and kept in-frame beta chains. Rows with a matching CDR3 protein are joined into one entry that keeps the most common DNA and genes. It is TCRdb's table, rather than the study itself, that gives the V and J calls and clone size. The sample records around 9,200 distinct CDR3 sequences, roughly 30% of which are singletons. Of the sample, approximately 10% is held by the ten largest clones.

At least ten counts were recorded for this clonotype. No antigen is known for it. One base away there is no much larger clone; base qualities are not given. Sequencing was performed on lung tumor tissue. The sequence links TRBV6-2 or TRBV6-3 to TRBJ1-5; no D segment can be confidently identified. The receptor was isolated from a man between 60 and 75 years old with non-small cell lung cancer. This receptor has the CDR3 CASWPRSYSNQPQHF. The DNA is TGTGCCAGCTGGCCAAGGAGTTATAGCAATCAGCCCCAGCATTTT.